Sequencing of this T cell receptor beta chain was carried out in a study of T cell responses to AZD1222 COVID-19 vaccine. The overall study: Second-dose groups at about 4 or about 12 weeks were pooled. Study-level points and caveats: Spike-specific TCR depth and breadth grew after two AZD1222 doses. It was only after the peak T cell response that any repertoires were sampled. Baseline serostatus was positive in only six AZD1222 recipients.

Assay used: immunoSEQ multiplex PCR; TCRdb lists only in-frame clones, some missing. The sample yields roughly 170,000 clones, more than 85% seen once. Points on this clone: What it binds is unknown.

The CDR3 consists of 13 residues. V was pared by 5 bases and J by 4 bases, with 11 bases between. The germline CDR1 and CDR2 sequences are SEHNR and FQNEAQ (reference sequence). Sequenced here: peripheral blood, sampled on day 0 of AZD1222 vaccination. V gene TRBV7-9 combines with J gene TRBJ2-5; D perhaps matches TRBD1 (7 bases). This TCR was sampled from an adult in good health. CDR3 loop: CASSQQGGETQYF. CDR3 coding DNA: TGTGCCAGCAGCCAGCAGGGGGGAGAGACCCAGTACTTC. The full variable domain, in which reference TRBV7-9 and TRBJ2-5 provide the parts outside the CDR3, is DTGVSQNPRHKITKRGQNVTFRCDPISEHNRLYWYRQTLGQGPEFLTYFQNEAQLEKSRLLSDRFSAERPKGSFSTLEIQRTEQGDSAMYLCASSQQGGETQYFGPGTRLLVL.